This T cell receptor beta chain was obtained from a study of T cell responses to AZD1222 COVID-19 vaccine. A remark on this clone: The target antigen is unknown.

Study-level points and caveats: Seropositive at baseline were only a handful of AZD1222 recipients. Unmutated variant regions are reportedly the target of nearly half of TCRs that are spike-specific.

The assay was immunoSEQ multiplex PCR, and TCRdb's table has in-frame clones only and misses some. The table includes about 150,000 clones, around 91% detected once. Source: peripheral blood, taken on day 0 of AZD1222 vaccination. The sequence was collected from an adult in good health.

Here the CDR3 reads CASSLEAPANTGELFF. The CDR3 nucleotides read TGTGCCAGCAGCTTAGAAGCTCCCGCGAACACCGGGGAGCTGTTTTTT. The chain carries TRBV7-6 and TRBJ2-2, with D unresolved. Per germline, CDR1 SGHVS and CDR2 FNYEAQ. The V end lost 1 base, the J end lost 0 bases, and 9 bases lay between the germline ends. CDR3 length equals 16 residues. The full variable domain, in which reference TRBV7-6 and TRBJ2-2 provide the parts outside the CDR3, is GAGVSQSPRYKVTKRGQDVALRCDPISGHVSLYWYRQALGQGPEFLTYFNYEAQQDKSGLPNDRFSAERPEGSISTLTIQRTEQRDSAMYRCASSLEAPANTGELFFGEGSRLTVL.